These 7 T cell receptor beta chains were sequenced from one sample in a study of CD8+CD57+ T cells in acquired aplastic anemia. Profiling that covered TCR beta VDJ and CDR3 relied on genomic DNA as its template. TCRdb re-called the reads with MiXCR, one entry per CDR3 protein. The sample holds approximately 70,000 distinct CDR3 sequences, less than 65% seen once. The sequencing sample was made of sorted CD4+, CD8+, or CD8+CD57+ T cells (not recorded which) from PBMCs. These receptors all stem from a human donor in good health, serving as a control.

This clonotype is judged medium-sized. The rearrangement joins TRBV19 to TRBJ2-7; perhaps D is TRBD1 or TRBD2 (5 bases each). This CDR3 has 15 amino acids. The V end lost 4 bases, the J end lost 1 base, and 14 bases lay between the germline ends. Germline CDR1 is LNHDA and CDR2 is SQIVND (reference sequence). In DNA form, the CDR3 reads TGTGCCAGTAGTAGCCGGGACCCTGGGTCCTACGAGCAGTACTTC. Protein: CASSSRDPGSYEQYF.

The rearrangement joins TRBV2 to TRBJ1-2; tentative D call: TRBD1 (5 bases). V lost 8 bases to trimming and J lost 4 bases, with 20 bases between them. The CDR3 loop spans 15 amino acids. Germline V gene data show CDR1 as SNHLY and CDR2 as FYNNEI. CDR3 in amino acids: CASASGQGEGYGYTF. CDR3 nucleotide sequence: TGTGCCAGCGCCTCCGGGCAGGGAGAAGGCTATGGCTACACCTTC. The full variable domain, in which reference TRBV2 and TRBJ1-2 provide the parts outside the CDR3, is EPEVTQTPSHQVTQMGQEVILRCVPISNHLYFYWYRQILGQKVEFLVSFYNNEISEKSEIFDDQFSVERPDGSNFTLKIRSTKLEDSAMYFCASASGQGEGYGYTFGSGTRLTVV.

The sample holds many counts of this clonotype. This sequence joins TRBV20-1 and TRBJ1-5; D might be TRBD1 (5 bases). The CDR3 runs 15 residues. Germline V lookup: CDR1 DFQATT, CDR2 SNEGSKA (reference sequence). Trimming cost V 5 bases and J 0 bases, with 14 bases left between them. The CDR3 nucleotides are TGCAGTGCTCCCCCGGGGGGATATAGCAATCAGCCCCAGCATTTT. It encodes CSAPPGGYSNQPQHF.

CDR3 amino acids: CASSQDPTRGLSPLHF. As DNA, the CDR3 is TGCGCCAGCAGCCAAGATCCTACCAGGGGTTTGTCACCCCTCCACTTT. The chain employs TRBV4-1 and TRBJ1-6, with D possibly TRBD1 on 6 matching bases. This CDR3 is built from 16 residues. The germline CDR1 and CDR2 sequences are MGHRA and YSYEKL. The germline V and J ends were trimmed by 0 bases and 10 bases, with 16 bases remaining between them.

This clonotype was found once. The chain has TRBV11-1 and TRBJ2-7; 8 positions agree with TRBD2. CDR3 size: 17 residues. The germline V gene has CDR1 SGHAT and CDR2 FQDESV (reference sequence). Trimming took 10 bases from V and 1 from J; bases not matched to a gene: 18. In DNA form, the CDR3 reads TGTGCCACAGCCCCCTCAAGAAGCGGGAGCAGGTCCTACGAGCAGTACTTC. This translates into CATAPSRSGSRSYEQYF.

For this clonotype: This could be a read error, since a much larger clone is one nucleotide away. The CDR3 loop is CASRRTGHTTNEKLFF. In DNA, the CDR3 is TGCGCCAGCCGCCGGACAGGGCATACAACTAATGAAAAACTGTTTTTT. The V gene is TRBV4-1, the J gene TRBJ1-4; 8 bases align to TRBD1. Germline lookup yields CDR1 MGHRA and CDR2 YSYEKL. There are 16 residues in the CDR3. Germline trimming cut 8 bases from V and 0 bases from J; bases unmatched to any gene: 8.

The chain carries TRBV2 and TRBJ2-7; D remains unclear. Germline V gene sequence: CDR1 SNHLY, CDR2 FYNNEI. Between the trimmed V and J ends, which lost 5 bases and 7 bases, there was a span of 9 bases. The CDR3 totals 11 residues. The CDR3 spells CASSYRAEQYF. CDR3 DNA: TGTGCCAGCAGTTACCGAGCGGAGCAGTACTTC.